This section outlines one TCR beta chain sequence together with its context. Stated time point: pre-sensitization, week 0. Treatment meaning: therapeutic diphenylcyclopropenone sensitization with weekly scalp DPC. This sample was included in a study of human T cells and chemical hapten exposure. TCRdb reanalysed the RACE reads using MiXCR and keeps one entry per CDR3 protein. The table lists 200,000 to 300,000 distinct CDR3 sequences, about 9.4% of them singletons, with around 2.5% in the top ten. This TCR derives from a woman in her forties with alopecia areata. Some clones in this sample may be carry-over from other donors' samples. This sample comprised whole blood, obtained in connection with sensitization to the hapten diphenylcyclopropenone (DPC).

This chain's CDR3 is CASSSGQGHEQYF. The CDR3 nucleotides are TGTGCCAGCAGCTCGGGACAGGGGCACGAGCAGTACTTC. J is TRBJ2-7 and V is TRBV28; the match to TRBD1 covers 10 bases. Trimming at V came to 6 bases and at J to 5 bases, leaving 4 bases not matched to a gene. The germline gives CDR1 MDHEN, CDR2 SYDVKM. The CDR3 runs 13 residues.